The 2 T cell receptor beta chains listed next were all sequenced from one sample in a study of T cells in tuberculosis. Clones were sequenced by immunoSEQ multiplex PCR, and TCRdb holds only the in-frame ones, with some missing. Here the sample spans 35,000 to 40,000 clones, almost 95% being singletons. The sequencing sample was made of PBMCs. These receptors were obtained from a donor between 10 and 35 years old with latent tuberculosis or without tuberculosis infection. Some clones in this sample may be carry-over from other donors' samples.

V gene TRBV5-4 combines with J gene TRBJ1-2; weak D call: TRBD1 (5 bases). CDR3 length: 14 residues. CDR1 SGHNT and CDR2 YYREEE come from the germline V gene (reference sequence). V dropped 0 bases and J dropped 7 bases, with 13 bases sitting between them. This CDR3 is CASSLDLGGGGYTF. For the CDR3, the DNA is TGTGCCAGCAGCTTGGATCTCGGGGGGGGTGGCTACACCTTC. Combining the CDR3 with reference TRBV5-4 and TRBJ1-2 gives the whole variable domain ETGVTQSPTHLIKTRGQQVTLRCSSQSGHNTVSWYQQALGQGPQFIFQYYREEENGRGNFPPRFSGLQFPNYSSELNVNALELDDSALYLCASSLDLGGGGYTFGSGTRLTVV.

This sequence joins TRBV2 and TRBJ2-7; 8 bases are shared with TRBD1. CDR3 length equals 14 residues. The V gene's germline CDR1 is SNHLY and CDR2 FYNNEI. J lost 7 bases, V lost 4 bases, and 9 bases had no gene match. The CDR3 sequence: CASSGQGASREQYF. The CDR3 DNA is TGTGCCAGCAGTGGGCAGGGGGCTAGCAGGGAGCAGTACTTC.